This T cell receptor beta chain was recorded in a study of shared clonotypes between healthy human individuals. The overall study: Sampling drew on donors who were a couple of women and three men aged 18 to 49.

Of note for this clone: Its antigen is still unknown.

Points from the study as a whole: The researchers took only blood, and tissue repertoires probably look different. Several donors shared approximately 5% of their naive CD4 clonotypes.

The V end was cut by 6 bases, the J end by 0 bases, with 14 bases between. The CDR3 spans 14 residues. CDR1 and CDR2 from the germline V gene are SQVTM and ANQGSEA. Generated by immunoSEQ multiplex PCR, the TCRdb table keeps only in-frame clones and is missing some. The sample has around 550,000 clones, less than 96% seen once; the top ten hold less than 0.06%. The clonotype was recovered from a woman in her twenties or thirties in good health. The V gene is TRBV29-1, the J gene TRBJ2-5; D assignment may be TRBD1 or TRBD2 (5 bases each). The sequencing input was naive CD4+ T cells sorted from blood. Sample subset: CD45RA+ positively selected. The CDR3 region is CSVAEGLHQETQYF. Written as DNA, the CDR3 is TGCAGCGTCGCTGAGGGGTTGCACCAAGAGACCCAGTACTTC.